One and the same sample provided the 16 T cell receptor beta chains below, sequenced in a study of cytomegalovirus exposure and HLA in healthy donors. A multiplex PCR was run with 60 Vbeta primers and 13 Jbeta primers. Assay: immunoSEQ multiplex PCR; the TCRdb copy retains only in-frame clones and omits some. The data contain some 160,000 clones, 65% to 85% of them seen just once; the ten biggest clones take up 1% to 1.5%. Sequenced input: PBMCs. These receptors were collected from a middle-aged man in good health and CMV-seropositive.

The chain employs TRBV27 and TRBJ1-5; maybe TRBD1 (5 bases). V was clipped by 6 bases and J by 3 bases, with 15 bases between them. Germline lookup yields CDR1 MNHEY and CDR2 SMNVEV (reference sequence). The CDR3 contains 15 residues. This CDR3 reads CASREGRGPNQPQHF. As DNA, the CDR3 is TGTGCCAGCAGAGAGGGGAGGGGCCCCAATCAGCCCCAGCATTTT.

The V call is TRBV10-2, the J call TRBJ1-1; TRBD1 matches at 8 bases. This CDR3 spans 15 amino acids. J gave up 1 base and V 3 bases, and 4 bases lay outside the gene matches. Germline CDR1 is WSHSY and CDR2 is SAAADI. CDR3 in amino acids: CASSDQGQGNTEAFF. CDR3 bases: TGCGCCAGCAGTGATCAAGGACAGGGGAACACTGAAGCTTTCTTT.

The chain joins TRBV7-9 to TRBJ1-3; no clear D. Looked up from germline, CDR1 is SEHNR and CDR2 is FQNEAQ (reference sequence). The CDR3 contains 16 residues. Between the trimmed V and J ends, which lost 1 base and 0 bases, there was a span of 10 bases. The CDR3: CASSLGAASSGNTIYF. CDR3 DNA: TGTGCCAGCAGCTTAGGTGCAGCGAGCTCTGGAAACACCATATATTTT.

This rearrangement joins TRBV4-3 to TRBJ1-1; 8 bases map to TRBD1. This CDR3 spans 17 amino acids. Trimming took 4 bases from V and 1 from J; bases not matched to a gene: 11. CDR1 is LGHNA and CDR2 is YSLEER in the germline V gene. CDR3 region: CASSPLLQGAENTEAFF. The CDR3 bases are TGCGCCAGCAGCCCTCTTTTGCAGGGGGCCGAGAACACTGAAGCTTTCTTT.

V and J are TRBV6-5 and TRBJ2-1; TRBD1 matches at 8 bases. Per the germline V gene, CDR1 is MNHEY and CDR2 is SVGAGI. With V trimmed by 5 bases and J by 6 bases, 6 bases remained unmatched. The CDR3 contains 14 residues. CDR3 in DNA: TGTGCCAGCAGTATCGACAGGGGTGGCAATGAGCAGTTCTTC. Translation: CASSIDRGGNEQFF.

The chain joins TRBV7-2 to TRBJ1-5; D possibly corresponds to TRBD1 (6 bases). The CDR3 has 13 amino acids. Germline V gives CDR1 SGHTA, CDR2 FQGNSA. The germline V and J ends were trimmed by 8 bases and 2 bases, with 10 bases remaining between them. Here the CDR3 reads CASSWTGNQPQHF. CDR3 nucleotide sequence: TGTGCCAGCTCCTGGACAGGCAATCAGCCCCAGCATTTT.

The V gene is TRBV29-1, the J gene TRBJ2-7, with TRBD2 matching over 7 bases. Germline V CDR1 and CDR2: SQVTM, ANQGSEA. This CDR3 contains 15 residues. Losses at the gene ends were 3 bases for V and 3 bases for J; bases not matched to a gene: 11. CDR3 amino acids: CSVDFGREGNYEQYF. In nucleotides, the CDR3 is TGCAGCGTTGATTTTGGCAGGGAGGGAAACTACGAGCAGTACTTC.

The V and J genes are TRBV9 and TRBJ1-2; D not certain. With 2 bases removed from V and 7 bases from J, the gap between germline ends came to 15 bases. The CDR3 covers 14 residues. From germline, CDR1 is SGDLS and CDR2 YYNGEE. CDR3 sequence: CASSVYWADPGYTF. The DNA of the CDR3 is TGTGCCAGCAGCGTCTACTGGGCAGATCCTGGCTACACCTTC.

The chain is built from TRBV9 and TRBJ2-1; the match to TRBD2 covers 10 bases. V lost 4 bases to trimming and J lost 4 bases; unmatched junction nucleotides: 8. This CDR3 comprises 16 residues. Germline loops: CDR1 SGDLS, CDR2 YYNGEE. CDR3 in DNA: TGTGCCAGCAGCCCAGGACTAGCGGCAAGGTACAATGAGCAGTTCTTC. The encoded protein is CASSPGLAARYNEQFF.

This clone was seen only a few times. The CDR3 protein is CASSQGRSGGETQYF. CDR3 nucleotide sequence: TGCGCCAGCAGCCAAGGACGGAGCGGAGGGGAGACCCAGTACTTC. This sequence joins TRBV4-3 and TRBJ2-5; possibly TRBD2 for D (6 bases). With 1 base removed from V and 5 bases from J, the gap between germline ends came to 14 bases. The germline gives CDR1 LGHNA, CDR2 YSLEER. The CDR3 is 15 residues long.

The rearrangement links TRBV5-6 to TRBJ2-5; 10 bases match TRBD1. This CDR3 comprises 13 residues. J gave up 5 bases and V 4 bases, and 2 bases lay outside the gene matches. Germline CDR1 reads SGHDT; CDR2 reads YYEEEE. CDR3 loop: CASSVDRGETQYF. The CDR3 nucleotides read TGTGCCAGCAGCGTGGACAGGGGGGAGACCCAGTACTTC.

On this clone: One end of the junction does not line up with germline, which may come from a read error. The rearrangement uses TRBV6-1 and TRBJ1-3, with 7 nucleotides matching TRBD1. Germline CDR1 MNHNS, CDR2 SASEGT. This CDR3 comprises 15 residues. The CDR3 bases are TGTGCCAGCAGAGGACAGCGTAACATTGTGGGGACAGAAGGTTTT. It encodes CASRGQRNIVGTEGF.

The chain has TRBV5-1 and TRBJ2-2; D call uncertain. The V and J ends lost 0 bases and 9 bases respectively, with 9 bases between them. The CDR3 runs to 13 residues. Germline values: CDR1 SGHRS, CDR2 YFSETQ. This CDR3 is CASSLAVGRELFF. For the CDR3, the DNA is TGCGCCAGCAGCTTGGCGGTGGGCCGGGAGCTGTTTTTT.

The V gene is TRBV19, the J gene TRBJ2-1; TRBD2 matches at 9 bases. CDR1 and CDR2 (germline): LNHDA, SQIVND (reference sequence). V lost 4 bases, J lost 4 bases, and 8 bases stayed unmatched. This CDR3 has 16 amino acids. As DNA, the CDR3 is TGTGCCAGTAGTAAAGGAGCGGGGGGCCATTACAATGAGCAGTTCTTC. Amino acids: CASSKGAGGHYNEQFF.

This chain links TRBV5-1 with TRBJ2-4; maybe TRBD1 (6 bases). This CDR3 is built from 15 residues. Trimming cost V 4 bases and J 2 bases, with 13 bases left between them. Germline CDR1 and CDR2: SGHRS and YFSETQ. The CDR3 spells CASSAWGQTKNIQYF. The CDR3 bases are TGCGCCAGCAGCGCCTGGGGACAAACCAAAAACATTCAGTACTTC.

The chain uses TRBV19 and TRBJ2-7; TRBD2 agrees at 9 bases. Trimming removed 5 bases from V and 6 bases from J; junction bases left unmatched: 11. The germline V gene encodes CDR1 LNHDA and CDR2 SQIVND (reference sequence). The CDR3 runs 15 residues. CDR3 DNA sequence: TGTGCCAGTAGTCCCGGACTAGCGCTAATTGTCGAGCAGTACTTC. It codes for CASSPGLALIVEQYF.